Below, 9 T cell receptor beta chains from the same sample are listed, as sequenced in a study of blood T cell repertoires in COVID-19. Here immunoSEQ multiplex PCR was the method, and the copy in TCRdb shows in-frame clones only, minus some. The data contain roughly 260,000 clones, about 91% of them seen just once; the ten biggest clones take up 2.5% to 3%. Sample: PBMCs or T cells enriched from blood (not recorded which). Source of these receptors: a woman aged 25 to 39 with acute COVID-19.

The chain recombines TRBV7-6 with TRBJ1-3; D call uncertain. Trimming removed 5 bases from V and 3 bases from J, with 14 bases in between. This CDR3 is 15 amino acids long. Germline CDR1 is SGHVS and CDR2 is FNYEAQ. The CDR3 region is CASSRDSFGGNTIYF. As DNA, the CDR3 is TGTGCCAGCAGCCGCGACTCTTTTGGTGGAAACACCATATATTTT.

The chain is built from TRBV9 and TRBJ2-5, with D uncertain. Per germline, CDR1 SGDLS and CDR2 YYNGEE. CDR3 length equals 14 residues. The V end lost 4 bases, the J end lost 4 bases, and 14 bases lay between the germline ends. The CDR3 region is CASSSRPWAETQYF. CDR3 DNA: TGTGCCAGCAGCTCTCGACCTTGGGCAGAGACCCAGTACTTC. Full variable domain (rest looked up from reference TRBV9 and TRBJ2-5): DSGVTQTPKHLITATGQRVTLRCSPRSGDLSVYWYQQSLDQGLQFLIQYYNGEERAKGNILERFSAQQFPDLHSELNLSSLELGDSALYFCASSSRPWAETQYFGPGTRLLVL.

The chain employs TRBV3-1 (or the pseudogene TRBV3-2) and TRBJ1-1, with 8 nucleotides matching TRBD1. Germline V lookup: CDR1 LGHDT, CDR2 YNNKEL (reference sequence). This CDR3 region has 12 residues. V dropped 6 bases and J dropped 4; count of bases not matched to a gene: 1. DNA of the CDR3: TGTGCCAGCAGGACAGGGGCCACTGAAGCTTTCTTT. It encodes CASRTGATEAFF.

This chain links TRBV11-2 with TRBJ2-7; weak D call: TRBD1 (7 bases). There are 15 residues in the CDR3. Germline V gene sequence: CDR1 SGHAT, CDR2 FQNNGV. The V and J ends lost 5 bases and 2 bases respectively, with 16 bases between them. Here the CDR3 DNA reads TGTGCCAGCAGCGTGGGGGGACAGTGGGCCTACGAGCAGTACTTC. Translating gives CASSVGGQWAYEQYF. Using reference TRBV11-2 and TRBJ2-7 for the parts outside the CDR3, the full variable domain is EAGVAQSPRYKIIEKRQSVAFWCNPISGHATLYWYQQILGQGPKLLIQFQNNGVVDDSQLPKDRFSAERLKGVDSTLKIQPAKLEDSAVYLCASSVGGQWAYEQYFGPGTRLTVT.

V gene TRBV12-3 or TRBV12-4 combines with J gene TRBJ1-4; 8 bases line up with TRBD1. This CDR3 spans 13 amino acids. Losses at the gene ends were 1 base for V and 11 bases for J; bases not matched to a gene: 3. CDR3 sequence reads: CASSLETGGKLFF. The CDR3, as DNA: TGTGCCAGCAGTTTAGAAACAGGGGGGAAACTGTTTTTT.

This chain uses TRBV12-5 with TRBJ2-3, with 12 bases fitting TRBD2. V was pared by 4 bases and J by 2 bases, with 4 bases of the junction left unmatched. Germline CDR1 LGHNT, CDR2 FRNRAP. The CDR3 runs 16 residues. CDR3 sequence (DNA): TGTGCTAGTGGTTCCCCTAGCGGGGGGGACACAGATACGCAGTATTTT. Encoded protein: CASGSPSGGDTDTQYF. The full variable domain, rest sourced from reference TRBV12-5 and TRBJ2-3, is DARVTQTPRHKVTEMGQEVTMRCQPILGHNTVFWYRQTMMQGLELLAYFRNRAPLDDSGMPKDRFSAEMPDATLATLKIQPSEPRDSAVYFCASGSPSGGDTDTQYFGPGTRLTVL.

V is TRBV7-9 and J is TRBJ1-1; perhaps TRBD1 as D (6 bases). Germline CDR1 is SEHNR and CDR2 is FQNEAQ (reference sequence). Trimming cost V 0 bases and J 7 bases, with 12 bases left between them. The CDR3 length is 14 residues. CDR3: CASSLAGRGGEAFF. The DNA of the CDR3 is TGTGCCAGCAGCTTAGCCGGCAGGGGTGGTGAAGCTTTCTTT.

The rearrangement joins TRBV5-6 to TRBJ1-3; D is ambiguous. CDR3 length: 14 amino acids. Germline V CDR1 and CDR2: SGHDT, YYEEEE. V was cut by 0 bases and J by 0 bases, with 4 bases left in between. CDR3 bases: TGTGCCAGCAGCTTGGTTAGCTCTGGAAACACCATATATTTT. Protein sequence: CASSLVSSGNTIYF.

A few counts support this clone. The chain uses TRBV7-9 and TRBJ1-5; perhaps TRBD1 as D (6 bases). The CDR3 loop spans 14 amino acids. Germline V gives CDR1 SEHNR, CDR2 FQNEAQ (reference sequence). Deletions cut 1 base from V and 5 bases from J, with 9 bases between. Here the CDR3 reads CASSLGEGDQPQHF. DNA for the CDR3: TGTGCCAGCAGCTTAGGGGAGGGGGATCAGCCCCAGCATTTT.